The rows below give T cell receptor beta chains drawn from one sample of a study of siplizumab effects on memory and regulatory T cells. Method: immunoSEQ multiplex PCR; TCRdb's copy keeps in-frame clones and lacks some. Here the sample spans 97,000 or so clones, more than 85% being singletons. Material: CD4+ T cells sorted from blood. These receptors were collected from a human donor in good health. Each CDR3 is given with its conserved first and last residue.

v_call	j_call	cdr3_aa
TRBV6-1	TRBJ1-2	CASRPRTDGYTF
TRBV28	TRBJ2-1	CASSTSGTGAVNEQFF
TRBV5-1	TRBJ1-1	CASSLDSSNTEAFF
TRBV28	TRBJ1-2	CASSLGSYGYTF
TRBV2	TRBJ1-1	CASSAQEGNTEAFF
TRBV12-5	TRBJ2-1	CASGLVILAEGGYNEQFF
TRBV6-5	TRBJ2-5	CASSSRTSLSPQYF
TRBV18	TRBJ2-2	CASSPENWGDPGELFF
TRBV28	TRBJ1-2	CASSLSSGPKRSGYTF
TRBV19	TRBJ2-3	CASSISLSGPTDTQYF
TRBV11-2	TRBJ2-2	CASSHNSGTLNTGELFF
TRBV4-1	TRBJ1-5	CASSHLGGSDNQPQHF
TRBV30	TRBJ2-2	CALRSGLATLTGELFF
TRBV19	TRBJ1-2	CASRSSGGGYTF
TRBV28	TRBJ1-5	CASSAHITGYQPQHF
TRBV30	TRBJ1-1	CAWSARRGYWEAFF
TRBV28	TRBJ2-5	CASSATNMEGLAREETQYF
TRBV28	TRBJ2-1	CASSDGNPGPREQFF
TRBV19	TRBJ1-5	CASSIGDIRNQPQHF
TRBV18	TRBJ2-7	CASSPGGGAYEQYF
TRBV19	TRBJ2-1	CASSILLTSGRSSSYNEQFF
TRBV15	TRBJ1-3	CATSRGSGNTIYF
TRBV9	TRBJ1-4	CASSVAGLLNEKLFF
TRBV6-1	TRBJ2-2	CASRSYRVGSGELFF
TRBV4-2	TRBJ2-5	CASSQGLAKETQYF
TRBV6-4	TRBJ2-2	CAARRASTYSGELFF
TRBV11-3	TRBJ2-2	CASSFRGNTGELFF